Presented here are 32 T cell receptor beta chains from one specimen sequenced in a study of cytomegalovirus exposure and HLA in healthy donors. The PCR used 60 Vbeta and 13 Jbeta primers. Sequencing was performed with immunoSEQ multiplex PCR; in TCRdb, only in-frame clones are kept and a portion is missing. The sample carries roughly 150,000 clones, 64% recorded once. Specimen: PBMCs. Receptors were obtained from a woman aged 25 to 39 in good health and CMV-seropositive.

The CDR3, as DNA: TGTGCCAGCAGTTCTTCAAAGAGCGGGACCCAGTACTTC. Amino acid sequence: CASSSSKSGTQYF. This rearrangement joins TRBV27 to TRBJ2-5, with a weak D call TRBD2 (5 bases). The CDR3 length is 13 residues. Germline assignment: CDR1 MNHEY and CDR2 SMNVEV (reference sequence). Trimming shortened V by 4 bases and J by 7 bases, and 13 bases separated the two germline ends.

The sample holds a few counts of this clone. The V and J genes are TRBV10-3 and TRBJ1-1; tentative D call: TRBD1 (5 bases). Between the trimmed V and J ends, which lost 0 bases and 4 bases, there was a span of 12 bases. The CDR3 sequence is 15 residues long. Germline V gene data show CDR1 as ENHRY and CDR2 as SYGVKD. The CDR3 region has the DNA TGTGCCATCAGTGAGTCGAATGGAAGGGGCACTGAAGCTTTCTTT. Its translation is CAISESNGRGTEAFF.

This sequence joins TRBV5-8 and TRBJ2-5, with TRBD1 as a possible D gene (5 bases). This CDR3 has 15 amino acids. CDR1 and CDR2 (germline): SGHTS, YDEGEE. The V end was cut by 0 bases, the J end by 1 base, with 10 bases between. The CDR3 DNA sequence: TGTGCCAGCAGCTTGGGAACAGGCGCCCAAGAGACCCAGTACTTC. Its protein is CASSLGTGAQETQYF.

CDR3 region: CASSSSGGHYNEQFF. CDR3 DNA sequence: TGTGCCAGCAGTTCTAGCGGGGGCCACTACAATGAGCAGTTCTTC. The chain joins TRBV6-7 to TRBJ2-1, with TRBD2 identical over 10 bases. TRBV6-7 is an open reading frame, and its role is uncertain. V was pared by 4 bases and J by 3 bases, with 3 bases of the junction left unmatched. The CDR3 loop spans 15 amino acids.

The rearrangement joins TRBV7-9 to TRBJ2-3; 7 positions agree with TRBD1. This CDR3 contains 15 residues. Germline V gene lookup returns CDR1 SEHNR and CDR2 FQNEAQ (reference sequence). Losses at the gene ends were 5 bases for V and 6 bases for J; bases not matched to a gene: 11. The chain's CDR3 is CASSPVGGEKDTQYF. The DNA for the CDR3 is TGTGCCAGCAGCCCAGTAGGGGGCGAAAAGGATACGCAGTATTTT.

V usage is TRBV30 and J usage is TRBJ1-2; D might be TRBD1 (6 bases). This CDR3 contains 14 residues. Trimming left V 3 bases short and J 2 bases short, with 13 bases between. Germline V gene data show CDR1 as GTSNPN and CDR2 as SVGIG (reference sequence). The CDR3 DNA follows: TGTGCCTGGAGGACAGGCCTGGGGAACTATGGCTACACCTTC. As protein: CAWRTGLGNYGYTF. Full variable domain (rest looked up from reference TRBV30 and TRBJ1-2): SQTIHQWPATLVQPVGSPLSLECTVEGTSNPNLYWYRQAAGRGLQLLFYSVGIGQISSEVPQNLSASRPQDRQFILSSKKLLLSDSGFYLCAWRTGLGNYGYTFGSGTRLTVV.

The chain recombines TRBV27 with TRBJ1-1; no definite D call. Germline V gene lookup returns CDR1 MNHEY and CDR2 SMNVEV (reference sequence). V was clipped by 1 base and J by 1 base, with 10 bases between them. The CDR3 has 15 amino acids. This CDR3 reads CASSLLAQWNTEAFF. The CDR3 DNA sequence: TGTGCCAGCAGTTTATTAGCCCAGTGGAACACTGAAGCTTTCTTT.

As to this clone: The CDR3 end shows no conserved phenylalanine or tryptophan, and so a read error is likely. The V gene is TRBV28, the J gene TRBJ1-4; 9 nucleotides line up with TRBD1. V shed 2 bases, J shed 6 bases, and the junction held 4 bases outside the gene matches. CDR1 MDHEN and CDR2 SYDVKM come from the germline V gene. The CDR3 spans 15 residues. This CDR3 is CASSLGGQGDEKLFL. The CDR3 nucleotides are TGTGCCAGCAGTTTAGGGGGACAGGGAGATGAAAAACTGTTTCTT.

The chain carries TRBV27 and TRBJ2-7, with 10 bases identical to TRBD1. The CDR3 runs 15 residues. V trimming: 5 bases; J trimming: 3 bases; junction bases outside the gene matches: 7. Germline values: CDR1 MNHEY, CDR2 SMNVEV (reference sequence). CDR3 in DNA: TGTGCCAGCAGTCTGACCGGGACAGGGGTCTACGAGCAGTACTTC. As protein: CASSLTGTGVYEQYF.

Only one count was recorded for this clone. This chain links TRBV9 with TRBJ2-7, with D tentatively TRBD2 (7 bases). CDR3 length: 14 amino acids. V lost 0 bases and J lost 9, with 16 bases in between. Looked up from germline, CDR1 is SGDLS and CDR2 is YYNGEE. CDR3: CASSVVGGGGLQYF. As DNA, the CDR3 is TGTGCCAGCAGCGTAGTGGGCGGCGGGGGCTTGCAGTACTTC.

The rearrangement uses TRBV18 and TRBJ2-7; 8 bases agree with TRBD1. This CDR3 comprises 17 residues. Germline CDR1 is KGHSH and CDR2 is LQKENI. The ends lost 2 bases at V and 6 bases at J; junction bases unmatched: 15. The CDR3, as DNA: TGTGCCAGCTCACCAACAGCCGGGACAGGTTATCCAGGCGAGCAGTACTTC. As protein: CASSPTAGTGYPGEQYF.

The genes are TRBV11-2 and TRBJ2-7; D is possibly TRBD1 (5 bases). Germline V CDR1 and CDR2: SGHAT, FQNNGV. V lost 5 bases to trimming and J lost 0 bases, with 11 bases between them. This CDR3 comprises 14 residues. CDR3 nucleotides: TGTGCCAGCAGCCCCAGGGTGAGCTCCTACGAGCAGTACTTC. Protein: CASSPRVSSYEQYF.

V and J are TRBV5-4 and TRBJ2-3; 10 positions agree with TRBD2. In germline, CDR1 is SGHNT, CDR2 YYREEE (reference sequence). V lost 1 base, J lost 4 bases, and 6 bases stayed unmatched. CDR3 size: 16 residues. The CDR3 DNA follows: TGTGCCAGCAGCTTGCTAGCGGGAGCCTACCCAGATACGCAGTATTTT. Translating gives CASSLLAGAYPDTQYF.

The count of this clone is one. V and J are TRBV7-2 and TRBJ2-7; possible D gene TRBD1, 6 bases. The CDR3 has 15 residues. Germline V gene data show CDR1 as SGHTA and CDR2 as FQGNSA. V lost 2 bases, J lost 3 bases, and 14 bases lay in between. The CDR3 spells CASSLKFGQFYEQYF. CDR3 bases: TGTGCCAGCAGCTTAAAGTTTGGACAGTTCTACGAGCAGTACTTC.

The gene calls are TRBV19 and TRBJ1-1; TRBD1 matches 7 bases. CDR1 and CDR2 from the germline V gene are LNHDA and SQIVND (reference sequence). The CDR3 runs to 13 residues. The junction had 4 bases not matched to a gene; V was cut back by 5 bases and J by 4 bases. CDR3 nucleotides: TGTGCCAGTAGTTCGACAGGGCCCACTGAAGCTTTCTTT. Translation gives CASSSTGPTEAFF.

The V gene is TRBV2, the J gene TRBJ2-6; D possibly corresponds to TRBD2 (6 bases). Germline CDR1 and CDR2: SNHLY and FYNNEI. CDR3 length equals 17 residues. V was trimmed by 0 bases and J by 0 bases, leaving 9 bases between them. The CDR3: CASSEAGGFSGANVLTF. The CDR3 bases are TGTGCCAGCAGTGAAGCGGGAGGTTTCTCTGGGGCCAACGTCCTGACTTTC.

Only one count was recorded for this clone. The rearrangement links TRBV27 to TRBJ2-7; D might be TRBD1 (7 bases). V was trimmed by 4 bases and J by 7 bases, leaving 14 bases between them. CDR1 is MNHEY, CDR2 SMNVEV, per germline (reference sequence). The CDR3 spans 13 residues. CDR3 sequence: CASSSGGQGEQYF. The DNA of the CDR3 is TGTGCCAGCAGTTCAGGGGGGCAAGGAGAGCAGTACTTC.

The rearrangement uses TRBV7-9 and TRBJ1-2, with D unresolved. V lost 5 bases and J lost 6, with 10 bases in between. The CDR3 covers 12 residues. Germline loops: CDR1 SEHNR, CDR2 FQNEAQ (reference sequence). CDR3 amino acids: CASSRGSDGYTF. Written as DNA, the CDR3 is TGTGCCAGCAGCAGAGGTTCAGATGGCTACACCTTC. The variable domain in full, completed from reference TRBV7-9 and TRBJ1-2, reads DTGVSQNPRHKITKRGQNVTFRCDPISEHNRLYWYRQTLGQGPEFLTYFQNEAQLEKSRLLSDRFSAERPKGSFSTLEIQRTEQGDSAMYLCASSRGSDGYTFGSGTRLTVV.

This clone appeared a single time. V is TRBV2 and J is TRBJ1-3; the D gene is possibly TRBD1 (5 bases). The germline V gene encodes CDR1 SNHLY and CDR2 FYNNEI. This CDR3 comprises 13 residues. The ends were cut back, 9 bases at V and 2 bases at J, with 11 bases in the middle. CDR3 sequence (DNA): TGTGCCAGAAGTTCGGGGGCTGGAAACACCATATATTTT. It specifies CARSSGAGNTIYF. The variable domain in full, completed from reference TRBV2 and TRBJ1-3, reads EPEVTQTPSHQVTQMGQEVILRCVPISNHLYFYWYRQILGQKVEFLVSFYNNEISEKSEIFDDQFSVERPDGSNFTLKIRSTKLEDSAMYFCARSSGAGNTIYFGEGSWLTVV.

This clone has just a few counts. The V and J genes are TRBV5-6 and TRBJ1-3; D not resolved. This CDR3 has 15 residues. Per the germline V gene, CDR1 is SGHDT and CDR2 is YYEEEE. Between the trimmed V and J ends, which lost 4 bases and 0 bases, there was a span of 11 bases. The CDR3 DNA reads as TGTGCCAGCAGCCGAGGGTTGAACTCTGGAAACACCATATATTTT. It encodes CASSRGLNSGNTIYF.

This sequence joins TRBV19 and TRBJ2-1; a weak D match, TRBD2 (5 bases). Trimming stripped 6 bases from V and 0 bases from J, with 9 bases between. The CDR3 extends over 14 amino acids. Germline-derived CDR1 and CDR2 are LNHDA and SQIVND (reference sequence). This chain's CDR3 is CASRARGSYNEQFF. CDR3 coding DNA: TGTGCCAGTAGAGCCCGGGGCTCCTACAATGAGCAGTTCTTC.

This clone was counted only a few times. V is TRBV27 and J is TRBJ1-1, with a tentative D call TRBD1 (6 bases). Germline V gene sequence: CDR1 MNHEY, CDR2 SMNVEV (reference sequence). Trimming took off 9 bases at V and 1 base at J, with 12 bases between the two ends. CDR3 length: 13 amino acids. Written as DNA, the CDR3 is TGTGCCAGACAGGGATCGGCGAACACTGAAGCTTTCTTT. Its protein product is CARQGSANTEAFF.

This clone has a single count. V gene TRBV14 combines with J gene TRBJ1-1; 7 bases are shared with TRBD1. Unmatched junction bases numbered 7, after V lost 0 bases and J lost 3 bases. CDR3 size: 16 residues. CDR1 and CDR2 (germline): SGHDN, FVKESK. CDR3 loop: CASSQDDSDRYTEAFF. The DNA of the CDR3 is TGTGCCAGCAGCCAAGACGACTCGGACAGGTACACTGAAGCTTTCTTT.

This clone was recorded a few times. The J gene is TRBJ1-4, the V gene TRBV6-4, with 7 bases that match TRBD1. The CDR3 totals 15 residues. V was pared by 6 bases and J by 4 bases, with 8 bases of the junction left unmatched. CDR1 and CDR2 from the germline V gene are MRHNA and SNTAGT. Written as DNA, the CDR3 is TGTGCCAGCAGCGCTCCCGGGACAGTTAATGAAAAACTGTTTTTT. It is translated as CASSAPGTVNEKLFF.

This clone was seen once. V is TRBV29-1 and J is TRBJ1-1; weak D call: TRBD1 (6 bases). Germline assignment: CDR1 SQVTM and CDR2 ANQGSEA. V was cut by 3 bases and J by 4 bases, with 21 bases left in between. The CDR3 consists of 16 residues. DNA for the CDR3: TGCAGCGTTGACGTTACAGGGTCTTTAGCTGGCACTGAAGCTTTCTTT. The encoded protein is CSVDVTGSLAGTEAFF.

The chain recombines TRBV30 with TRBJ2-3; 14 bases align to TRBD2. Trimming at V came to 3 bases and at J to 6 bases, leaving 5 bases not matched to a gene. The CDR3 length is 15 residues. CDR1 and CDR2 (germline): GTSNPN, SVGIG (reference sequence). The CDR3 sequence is CAWRVGLAGGDTQYF. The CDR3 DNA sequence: TGTGCCTGGAGGGTTGGACTAGCGGGGGGTGATACGCAGTATTTT.

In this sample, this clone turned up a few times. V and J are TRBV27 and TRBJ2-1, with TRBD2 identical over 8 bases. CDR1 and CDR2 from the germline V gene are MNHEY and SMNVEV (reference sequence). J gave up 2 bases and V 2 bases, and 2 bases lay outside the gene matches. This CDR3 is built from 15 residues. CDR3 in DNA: TGTGCCAGCAGTTTAGCGGGGGGACCCTACAATGAGCAGTTCTTC. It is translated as CASSLAGGPYNEQFF.

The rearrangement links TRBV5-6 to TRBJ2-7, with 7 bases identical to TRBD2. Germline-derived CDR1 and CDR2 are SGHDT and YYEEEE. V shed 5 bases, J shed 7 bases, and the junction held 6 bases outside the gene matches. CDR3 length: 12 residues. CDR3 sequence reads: CASRLTGREQYF. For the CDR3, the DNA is TGTGCCAGCAGGTTAACCGGGAGGGAGCAGTACTTC. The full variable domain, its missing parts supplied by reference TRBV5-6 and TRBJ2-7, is DAGVTQSPTHLIKTRGQQVTLRCSPKSGHDTVSWYQQALGQGPQFIFQYYEEEERQRGNFPDRFSGHQFPNYSSELNVNALLLGDSALYLCASRLTGREQYFGPGTRLTVT.

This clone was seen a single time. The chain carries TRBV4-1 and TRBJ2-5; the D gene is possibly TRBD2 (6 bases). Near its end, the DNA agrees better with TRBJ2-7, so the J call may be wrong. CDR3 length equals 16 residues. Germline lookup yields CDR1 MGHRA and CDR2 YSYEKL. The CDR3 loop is CASSQVSGTRTYEQYF. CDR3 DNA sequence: TGCGCCAGCAGCCAAGTTTCCGGGACTCGAACCTACGAGCAGTACTTC.

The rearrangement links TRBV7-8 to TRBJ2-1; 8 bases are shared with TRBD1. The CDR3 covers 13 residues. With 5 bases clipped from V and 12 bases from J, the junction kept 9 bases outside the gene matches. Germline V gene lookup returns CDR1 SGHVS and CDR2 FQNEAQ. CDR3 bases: TGTGCCAGCAGCACACGAACCGGGACAGGGCAGTTCTTC. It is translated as CASSTRTGTGQFF.

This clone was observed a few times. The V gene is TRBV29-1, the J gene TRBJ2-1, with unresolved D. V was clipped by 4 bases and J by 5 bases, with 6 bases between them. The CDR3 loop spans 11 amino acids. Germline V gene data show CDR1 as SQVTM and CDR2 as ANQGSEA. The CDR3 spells CSVVSDNEQFF. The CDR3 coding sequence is TGCAGCGTTGTTTCGGACAATGAGCAGTTCTTC.

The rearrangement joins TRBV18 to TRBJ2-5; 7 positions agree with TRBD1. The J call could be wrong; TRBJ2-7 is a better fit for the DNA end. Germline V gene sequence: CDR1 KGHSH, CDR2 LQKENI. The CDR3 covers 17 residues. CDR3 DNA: TGTGCCAGCTCTCTGGGGGACAGCTACTATAGCTCCTACGAGCAGTACTTC. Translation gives CASSLGDSYYSSYEQYF.